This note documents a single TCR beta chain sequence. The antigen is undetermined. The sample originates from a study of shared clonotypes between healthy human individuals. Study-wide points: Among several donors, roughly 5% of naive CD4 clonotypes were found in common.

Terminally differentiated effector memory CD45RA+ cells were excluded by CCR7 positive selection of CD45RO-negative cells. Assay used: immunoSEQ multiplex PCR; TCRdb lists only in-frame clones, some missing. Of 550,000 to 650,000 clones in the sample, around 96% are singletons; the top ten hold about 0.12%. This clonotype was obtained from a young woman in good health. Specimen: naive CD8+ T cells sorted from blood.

In DNA form, the CDR3 reads TGTGCCAGCAGCGTCGGGACAGGGTTCACAGATACGCAGTATTTT. This codes for CASSVGTGFTDTQYF. This chain links TRBV9 with TRBJ2-3; 9 bases map to TRBD1. This CDR3 spans 15 amino acids. The V segment lost 2 bases and the J segment 2 bases; nucleotides outside the gene matches: 3. CDR1 is SGDLS and CDR2 is YYNGEE in the germline V gene.